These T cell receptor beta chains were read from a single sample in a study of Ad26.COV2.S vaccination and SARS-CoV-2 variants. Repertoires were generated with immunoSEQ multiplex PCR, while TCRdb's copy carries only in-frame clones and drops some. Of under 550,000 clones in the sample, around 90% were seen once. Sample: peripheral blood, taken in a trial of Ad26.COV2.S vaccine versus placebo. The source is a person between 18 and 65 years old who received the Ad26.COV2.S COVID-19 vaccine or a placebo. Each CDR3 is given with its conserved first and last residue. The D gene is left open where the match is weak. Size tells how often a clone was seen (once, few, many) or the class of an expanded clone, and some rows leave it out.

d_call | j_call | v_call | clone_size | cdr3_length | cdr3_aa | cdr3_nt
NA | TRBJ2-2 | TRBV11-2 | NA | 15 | CASSLRLAVTGELFF | TGTGCCAGCAGCTTACGTCTTGCTGTCACCGGGGAGCTGTTTTTT
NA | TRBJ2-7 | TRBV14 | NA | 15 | CASSQDPPGAVEQYF | TGTGCCAGCAGCCAAGATCCCCCGGGAGCGGTCGAGCAGTACTTC
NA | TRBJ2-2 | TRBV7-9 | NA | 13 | CASRPQEGGELFF | TGTGCCAGCAGACCCCAGGAAGGCGGGGAGCTGTTTTTT
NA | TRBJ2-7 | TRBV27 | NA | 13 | CASSFAPSYEQYF | TGTGCCAGCAGTTTCGCTCCTTCCTACGAGCAGTACTTC
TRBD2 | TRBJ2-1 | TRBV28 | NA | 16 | CASSLPTSGSVGEQFF | TGTGCCAGCAGTTTACCTACTAGCGGGTCGGTTGGTGAGCAGTTCTTC
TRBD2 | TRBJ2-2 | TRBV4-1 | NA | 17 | CASSHRINTGGTGELFF | TGCGCCAGCAGCCACAGGATTAACACGGGGGGCACCGGGGAGCTGTTTTTT
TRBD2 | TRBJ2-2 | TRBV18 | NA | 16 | CASSPGTSRISGELFF | TGTGCCAGCTCACCCGGGACTAGTCGTATTAGCGGGGAGCTGTTTTTT
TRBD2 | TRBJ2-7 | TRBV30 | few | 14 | CAWSVGSGSYEQYF | TGTGCCTGGAGTGTAGGTAGCGGGAGCTACGAGCAGTACTTC
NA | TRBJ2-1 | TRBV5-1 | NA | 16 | CASTPVEAGSYNEQFF | TGCGCCAGCACACCAGTCGAAGCGGGTTCCTACAATGAGCAGTTCTTC
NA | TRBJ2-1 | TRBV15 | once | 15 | CATSRDATANNEQFF | TGTGCCACCAGCAGAGATGCGACAGCCAACAATGAGCAGTTCTTC
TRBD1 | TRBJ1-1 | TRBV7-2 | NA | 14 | CASSWGQGRTEAFF | TGTGCCAGCAGCTGGGGACAGGGACGGACTGAAGCTTTCTTT
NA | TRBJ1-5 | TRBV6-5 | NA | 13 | CASSYRGDQPQHF | TGTGCCAGCAGTTACCGAGGGGATCAGCCCCAGCATTTT
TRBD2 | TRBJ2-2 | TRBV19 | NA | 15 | CASINSGRNTGELFF | TGTGCCAGTATCAATAGCGGGAGAAACACCGGGGAGCTGTTTTTT
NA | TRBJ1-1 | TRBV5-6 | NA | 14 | CASSLDWGRGEAFF | TGTGCCAGCAGCTTGGATTGGGGTAGAGGCGAAGCTTTCTTT
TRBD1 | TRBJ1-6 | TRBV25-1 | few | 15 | CASSGATGLNSPLHF | TGTGCCAGCAGTGGGGCGACAGGGTTGAATTCACCCCTCCACTTT
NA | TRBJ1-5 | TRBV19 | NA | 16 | CASSIIGRVGNQPQHF | TGTGCCAGTAGTATTATTGGAAGGGTCGGCAATCAGCCCCAGCATTTT
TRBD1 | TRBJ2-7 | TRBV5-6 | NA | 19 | CASSLAWGRGLGRTYEQYF | TGTGCCAGCAGCTTGGCGTGGGGCAGGGGGCTAGGCCGAACCTACGAGCAGTACTTC
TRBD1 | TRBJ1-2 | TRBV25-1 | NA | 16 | CASSEPGGAFGTGYTF | TGTGCCAGCAGTGAGCCAGGGGGCGCGTTTGGAACTGGCTACACCTTC
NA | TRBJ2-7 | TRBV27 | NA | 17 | CASSLRGFGTIVHEQYF | TGTGCCAGCAGTTTAAGGGGGTTCGGGACAATAGTCCACGAGCAGTACTTC
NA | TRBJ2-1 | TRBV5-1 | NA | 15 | CASSVALLVSNEQFF | TGCGCCAGCAGCGTAGCCCTACTAGTCTCCAATGAGCAGTTCTTC
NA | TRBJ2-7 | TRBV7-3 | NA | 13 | CASSPGLSYEQYF | TGTGCCAGCAGCCCCGGACTGTCCTACGAGCAGTACTTC
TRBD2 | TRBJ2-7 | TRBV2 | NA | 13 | CASNQRESHEQYF | TGTGCCAGCAACCAGCGGGAGTCCCACGAGCAGTACTTC
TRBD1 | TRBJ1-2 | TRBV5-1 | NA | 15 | CASSRTGDHGGGYTF | TGCGCCAGCAGTCGGACAGGGGACCACGGAGGCGGCTACACCTTC